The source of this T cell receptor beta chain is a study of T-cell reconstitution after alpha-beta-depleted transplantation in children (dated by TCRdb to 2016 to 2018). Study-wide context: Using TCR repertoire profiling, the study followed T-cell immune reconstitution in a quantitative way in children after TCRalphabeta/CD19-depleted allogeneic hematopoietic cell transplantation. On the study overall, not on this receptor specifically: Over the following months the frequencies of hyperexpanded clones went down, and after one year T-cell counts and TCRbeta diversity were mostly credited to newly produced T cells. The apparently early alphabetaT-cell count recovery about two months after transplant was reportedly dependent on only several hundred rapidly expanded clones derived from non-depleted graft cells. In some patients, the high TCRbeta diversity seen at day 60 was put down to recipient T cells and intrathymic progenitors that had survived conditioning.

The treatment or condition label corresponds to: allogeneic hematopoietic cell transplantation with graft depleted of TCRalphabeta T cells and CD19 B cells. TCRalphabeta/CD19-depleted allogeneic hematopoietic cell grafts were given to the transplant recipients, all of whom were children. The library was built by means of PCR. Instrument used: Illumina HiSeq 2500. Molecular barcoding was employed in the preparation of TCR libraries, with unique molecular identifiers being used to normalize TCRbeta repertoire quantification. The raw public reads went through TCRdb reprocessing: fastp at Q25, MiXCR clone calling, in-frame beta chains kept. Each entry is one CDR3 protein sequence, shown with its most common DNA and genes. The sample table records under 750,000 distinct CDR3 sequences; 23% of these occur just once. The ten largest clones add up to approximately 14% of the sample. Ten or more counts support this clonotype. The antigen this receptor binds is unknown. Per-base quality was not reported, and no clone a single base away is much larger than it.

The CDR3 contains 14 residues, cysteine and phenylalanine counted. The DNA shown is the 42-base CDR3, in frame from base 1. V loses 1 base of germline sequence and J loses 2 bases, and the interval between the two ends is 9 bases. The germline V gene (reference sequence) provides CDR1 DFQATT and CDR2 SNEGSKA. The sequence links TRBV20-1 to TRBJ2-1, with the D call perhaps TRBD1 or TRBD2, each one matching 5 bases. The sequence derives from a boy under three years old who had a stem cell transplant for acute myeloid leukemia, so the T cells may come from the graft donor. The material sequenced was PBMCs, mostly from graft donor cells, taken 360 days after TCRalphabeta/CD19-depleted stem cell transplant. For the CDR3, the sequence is CSARVQGAYNEQFF. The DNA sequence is TGCAGTGCTAGAGTGCAGGGAGCCTACAATGAGCAGTTCTTC.